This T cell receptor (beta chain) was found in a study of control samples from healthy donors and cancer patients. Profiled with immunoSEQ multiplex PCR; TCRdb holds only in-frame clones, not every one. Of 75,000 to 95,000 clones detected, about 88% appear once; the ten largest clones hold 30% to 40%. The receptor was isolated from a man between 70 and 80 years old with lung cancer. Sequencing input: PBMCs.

This chain's CDR3 is CASSLVPGGAFF. In DNA, the CDR3 is TGTGCCAGCAGCTTGGTTCCGGGGGGAGCTTTCTTT. The chain links TRBV5-6 to TRBJ1-1; D perhaps matches TRBD1 (5 bases). CDR1 is SGHDT and CDR2 is YYEEEE in the germline V gene. CDR3 length equals 12 residues. Trimming took off 0 bases at V and 10 bases at J, with 10 bases between the two ends. Combining the CDR3 with reference TRBV5-6 and TRBJ1-1 gives the whole variable domain DAGVTQSPTHLIKTRGQQVTLRCSPKSGHDTVSWYQQALGQGPQFIFQYYEEEERQRGNFPDRFSGHQFPNYSSELNVNALLLGDSALYLCASSLVPGGAFFGQGTRLTVV.